What follows are 6 T cell receptor beta chains derived from one specimen sequenced in a study of T-cell reconstitution after alpha-beta-depleted transplantation in children. Whole-study findings and limits: Hyperexpanded clones declined; after one year, newly produced T cells mostly supplied diversity.

These receptors have no identified antigens. TCRbeta library preparation incorporated unique molecular identifiers. TCRdb re-called the PCR reads with MiXCR, one entry per CDR3 protein. In the table there are about 300,000 distinct CDR3 sequences, 6.5% to 9% of which are singletons. The sequenced sample was peripheral blood, obtained 360 days after TCRalphabeta/CD19-depleted stem cell transplant. The receptor source for this set is a female patient between 2 and 15 years old who had a stem cell transplant for Fanconi anemia, so the T cells may come from the graft donor.

This clonotype showed up many times. The rearrangement uses TRBV20-1 and TRBJ2-2; perhaps TRBD1 as D (5 bases). Trimming left V 6 bases short and J 8 bases short, with 16 bases between. The CDR3 contains 13 residues. From germline, CDR1 is DFQATT and CDR2 SNEGSKA (reference sequence). The CDR3 DNA reads as TGCAGTGCCCCCAGGGAACCGGGTGGGGAGCTGTTTTTT. Residues: CSAPREPGGELFF.

The gene calls are TRBV5-6 and TRBJ1-1, with 7 nucleotides matching TRBD1. Germline V CDR1 and CDR2: SGHDT, YYEEEE. CDR3 length equals 15 residues. The J segment lost 4 bases and the V segment lost 4 bases, leaving 10 bases of the junction unmatched. The CDR3 coding sequence is TGTGCCAGCAGCCGAAGACAGGGAAGAGGCACTGAAGCTTTCTTT. This encodes CASSRRQGRGTEAFF.

V and J are TRBV6-5 and TRBJ1-2; the D is unclear. The CDR3 has 11 residues. CDR1 and CDR2 (germline): MNHEY, SVGAGI. V was cut by 8 bases and J by 6 bases, with 10 bases left in between. This CDR3 reads CASGTPHGYTF. Written as DNA, the CDR3 is TGTGCCAGCGGCACCCCCCATGGCTACACCTTC.

In this sample, this clonotype turned up many times. V and J are TRBV18 and TRBJ2-1; 10 bases agree with TRBD1. Germline V gene sequence: CDR1 KGHSH, CDR2 LQKENI. V lost 2 bases and J lost 7; bases outside the gene matches: 5. CDR3 length: 15 amino acids. CDR3 residues: CASSPRTGGWNEQFF. The DNA of the CDR3 is TGTGCCAGCTCACCAAGGACAGGGGGATGGAATGAGCAGTTCTTC. The full variable domain, completed using reference TRBV18 and TRBJ2-1, is NAGVMQNPRHLVRRRGQEARLRCSPMKGHSHVYWYRQLPEEGLKFMVYLQKENIIDESGMPKERFSAEFPKEGPSILRIQQVVRGDSAAYFCASSPRTGGWNEQFFGPGTRLTVL.

The chain couples TRBV30 to TRBJ2-3; 8 nucleotides agree with TRBD2. Germline V gives CDR1 GTSNPN, CDR2 SVGIG (reference sequence). This CDR3 comprises 15 residues. With 3 bases clipped from V and 2 bases from J, the junction kept 7 bases outside the gene matches. CDR3 DNA sequence: TGTGCCTGGAGCAATTTAGCGGGGCCCACAGATACGCAGTATTTT. It encodes CAWSNLAGPTDTQYF.

This clonotype was counted ten times or more. V is TRBV16 and J is TRBJ1-4, with D unresolved. Germline V gene lookup returns CDR1 KGHSY and CDR2 FQNENV. This CDR3 contains 13 residues. Trimming left V 0 bases short and J 8 bases short, with 7 bases between. This CDR3 is CASSQSIGEKLFF. The DNA of the CDR3 is TGTGCCAGCAGCCAATCGATTGGGGAAAAACTGTTTTTT.